This T cell receptor (beta chain) was captured by sequencing in a study of blood T cells in healthy people across ages. V shed 1 base and J 3 bases; nucleotides not matched to a gene: 9. Per germline, CDR1 MNHEY and CDR2 SMNVEV (reference sequence). The CDR3 consists of 18 residues. Alongside a J-beta primer mix, a sample-barcoded 5' primer served in a second PCR lasting 7 to 11 cycles. TCRdb re-called the 5' RACE reads with MiXCR, one entry per CDR3 protein. The sample shows fewer than 1.5 million distinct CDR3 sequences, 35% to 45% of them seen only once. The sequenced material came from blood. This clonotype was sampled from a woman aged 18-29 years in good health. The rearrangement links TRBV27 to TRBJ2-5; the match to TRBD2 covers 12 bases. The CDR3: CASSLFPPGLAGKETQYF. DNA for the CDR3: TGTGCCAGCAGTTTATTCCCCCCAGGACTAGCGGGGAAAGAGACCCAGTACTTC.